This T cell receptor (beta chain) was obtained from a study of OX40 agonist ivuxolimab in advanced cancers. General observations from the study: The average count of expanded clones was higher among CD8+ T cells than among CD4+.

Remarks on this clone: What it recognizes is unknown.

Germline CDR1 reads SGDLS; CDR2 reads YYNGEE. The length of the CDR3 is 14 residues. V lost 0 bases and J 5 bases, leaving 9 bases between the germline ends. Only in-frame clones appear in the TCRdb table, and some are missing; sequencing was by immunoSEQ multiplex PCR. The sample has around 80,000 clones; 85% to 90% are singletons. The TCR was taken from an adult with an advanced solid tumor such as melanoma, head and neck, liver or kidney cancer. The sample consisted of CD4+ or CD8+ T cells sorted from blood, taken in a trial of the OX40 agonist ivuxolimab. The gene calls are TRBV9 and TRBJ2-1, with D perhaps TRBD2 (5 bases). This CDR3 is CASSVGLLDNEQFF. The CDR3 DNA reads as TGTGCCAGCAGCGTAGGCTTACTAGACAATGAGCAGTTCTTC.